This TCR beta chain derives from a study of Graves' ophthalmopathy and Graves' hyperthyroidism. Study background: Untreated patients at initial diagnosis provided peripheral blood. Regarding the study as a whole: Ophthalmopathy progression was predicted with 70% to 71% sensitivity and about 74% specificity.

This CDR3 contains 15 residues. Germline assignment: CDR1 MGHRA and CDR2 YSYEKL. V lost 3 bases and J 0 bases, leaving 11 bases between the germline ends. Diagnosis relied on clinical symptoms, serum thyroxine, TRAb, thyroid ultrasound and orbital computed tomography. For repertoire sequencing, the TCR beta CDR3 regions were amplified from RNA transcripts. First-round RT-PCR relied on HTBI primers, and a second-round multiplex PCR came next. TCRdb re-called the multiplex PCR reads with MiXCR, one entry per CDR3 protein. The data hold under 800,000 distinct CDR3 sequences, with around a fifth observed a single time. Comments on this clonotype: The antigen remains unidentified.

Sequenced sample: peripheral blood. The receptor was isolated from a woman aged 18-30 years with stable Graves' hyperthyroidism. Some clones in this sample may be carry-over from other donors' samples. The chain carries TRBV4-1 and TRBJ1-2, with D possibly being TRBD1 (5 bases). CDR3 sequence: CASSHTLTANYGYTF. CDR3 nucleotide sequence: TGCGCCAGCAGCCATACCCTGACAGCTAACTATGGCTACACCTTC.